The T cell receptor beta chain under discussion was sequenced for a study of identical twins. Overall study findings and caveats: Where beta out-of-frame sequences were concerned, excess twin sharing was weaker. Among monozygotic twins, out-of-frame TCR alpha sharing exceeded what models predicted. Alpha sequences out of frame and shared by twins had excess low generation probability.

MiXCR, applied by TCRdb to the 5' RACE reads, yields one record per CDR3 protein. Among approximately 1.8 million distinct CDR3 sequences listed, about 30% were seen once. The V gene's germline CDR1 is SGHTA and CDR2 FQGNSA. V was shortened by 3 bases and J by 3 bases, with 9 bases between the two germline ends. The CDR3 has 14 residues. Details on this clonotype: Its antigen remains unknown.

Source material: cord blood. This chain links TRBV7-2 with TRBJ1-3; unclear D gene. The receptor was derived from a newborn girl in good health. The CDR3 DNA sequence: TGTGCCAGCAGCTTTAGTCTTTATGGAAACACCATATATTTT. Its protein product is CASSFSLYGNTIYF.